This T cell receptor (beta chain) was identified during a study of early T cells in non-severe SARS-CoV-2 infection. Study in general: With bulk RNA from unsorted whole blood as input, sequencing yielded unpaired chains.

The CDR3 runs to 13 residues. V dropped 4 bases and J dropped 0 bases, with 7 bases sitting between them. Germline values: CDR1 SEHNR, CDR2 FQNEAQ (reference sequence). TCRdb fed the 5' RACE reads into MiXCR, producing one record per CDR3 protein. The data show 70,000 to 85,000 distinct CDR3 sequences, with roughly 4.7% seen just once and under 8% held by the top ten. Remarks on this clonotype: Its antigen is not identified.

General study points: Lookups in VDJdb leaned toward anti-spike CD8 responses and missed private and CD4 specificities.

The V call is TRBV7-9, the J call TRBJ2-7; D is uncertain. Sequencing used whole blood, obtained at baseline. This clonotype was sampled from an adult who was a healthcare worker with PCR-confirmed SARS-CoV-2 infection or an uninfected control (not recorded which). CDR3 in amino acids: CASSSPSSYEQYF. The CDR3 bases are TGTGCCAGCAGCTCCCCCAGCTCCTACGAGCAGTACTTC.